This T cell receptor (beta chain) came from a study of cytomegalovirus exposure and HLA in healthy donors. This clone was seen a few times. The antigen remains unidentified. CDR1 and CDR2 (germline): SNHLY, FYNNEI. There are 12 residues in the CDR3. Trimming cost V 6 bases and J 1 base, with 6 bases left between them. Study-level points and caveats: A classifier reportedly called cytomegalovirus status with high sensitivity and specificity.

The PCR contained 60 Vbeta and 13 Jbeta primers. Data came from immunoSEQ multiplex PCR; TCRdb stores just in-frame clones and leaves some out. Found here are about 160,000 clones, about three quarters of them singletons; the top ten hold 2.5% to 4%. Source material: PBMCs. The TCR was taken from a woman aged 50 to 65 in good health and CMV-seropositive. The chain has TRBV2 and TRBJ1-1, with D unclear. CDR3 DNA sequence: TGTGCCAGCAGGCGGGAGAACACTGAAGCTTTCTTT. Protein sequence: CASRRENTEAFF.